This entry is about one TCR beta chain. The sample originates from a study of control samples from healthy donors and cancer patients. The method was immunoSEQ multiplex PCR; TCRdb's version includes in-frame clones alone and lacks a portion of them. The data show about 82,000 clones, around 94% seen once. The length of the CDR3 is 16 residues. Trimming cost V 3 bases and J 0 bases, with 12 bases left between them. Germline-derived CDR1 and CDR2 are SNHLY and FYNNEI. The sequence was collected from a woman between 18 and 29 years old in good health. The chain joins TRBV2 to TRBJ1-3; no reliable D call. The sample taken for sequencing was blood. Here the CDR3 reads CASSEVGPNSGNTIYF. Written as DNA, the CDR3 is TGTGCCAGCAGTGAGGTTGGCCCAAACTCTGGAAACACCATATATTTT.